This T cell receptor beta chain was obtained from a study of blood T cells in healthy people across ages. Study background: Per two T cells, about one barcoded beta molecule was captured through template switching. The study's findings and limits: Considered underestimates were the diversity estimates obtained from one million T cells.

It was with a sample-barcoded 5' primer and a J-beta primer mix that a second PCR of roughly 7 to 12 cycles was run. Each cDNA molecule, via a template-switch adaptor with 12 random nucleotides, was tagged. A single record per CDR3 protein comes from TCRdb applying MiXCR to the 5' RACE reads. This table holds approximately 880,000 distinct CDR3 sequences, around 48% found once. Germline assignment: CDR1 SEHNR and CDR2 FQNEAQ (reference sequence). Trimming took 1 base from V and 2 from J, leaving 12 bases between them. The CDR3 consists of 15 residues. The donors, aged about 6 to 100, were healthy Caucasians from Russia. At least ten counts were recorded for this clonotype. Its specificity is not known.

Input material: blood. This sequence joins TRBV7-9 and TRBJ2-7; tentative D call: TRBD2 (7 bases). The source of this sequence is a man aged 25 to 40 in good health. The CDR3, as DNA: TGTGCCAGCAGCTTAGATGGGGGGGCTGCCTACGAGCAGTACTTC. This encodes CASSLDGGAAYEQYF. Combining the CDR3 with reference TRBV7-9 and TRBJ2-7 gives the whole variable domain DTGVSQNPRHKITKRGQNVTFRCDPISEHNRLYWYRQTLGQGPEFLTYFQNEAQLEKSRLLSDRFSAERPKGSFSTLEIQRTEQGDSAMYLCASSLDGGAAYEQYFGPGTRLTVT.